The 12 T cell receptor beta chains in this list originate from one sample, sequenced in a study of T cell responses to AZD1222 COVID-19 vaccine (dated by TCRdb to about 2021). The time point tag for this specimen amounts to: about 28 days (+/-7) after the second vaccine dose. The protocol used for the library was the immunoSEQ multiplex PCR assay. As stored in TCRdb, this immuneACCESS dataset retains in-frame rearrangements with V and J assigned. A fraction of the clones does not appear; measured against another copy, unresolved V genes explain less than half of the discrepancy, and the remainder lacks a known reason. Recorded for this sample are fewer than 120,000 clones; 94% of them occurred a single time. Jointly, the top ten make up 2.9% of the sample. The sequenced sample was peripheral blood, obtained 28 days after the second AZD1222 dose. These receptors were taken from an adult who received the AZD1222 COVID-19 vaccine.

Written as DNA, the CDR3 is TGTGCCAGCAGCTGGAGGGTCGGCGACACTGAAGCTTTCTTT. Amino acids: CASSWRVGDTEAFF. The chain recombines TRBV13 with TRBJ1-1; D remains ambiguous. V lost 4 bases and J 3 bases, leaving 12 bases between the germline ends. The CDR3 covers 14 residues. CDR1 is PRHDT, CDR2 FYEKMQ, per germline (reference sequence). The entire variable domain, with the rest obtained from reference TRBV13 and TRBJ1-1, is as follows: AAGVIQSPRHLIKEKRETATLKCYPIPRHDTVYWYQQGPGQDPQFLISFYEKMQSDKGSIPDRFSAQQFSDYHSELNMSSLELGDSALYFCASSWRVGDTEAFFGQGTRLTVV.

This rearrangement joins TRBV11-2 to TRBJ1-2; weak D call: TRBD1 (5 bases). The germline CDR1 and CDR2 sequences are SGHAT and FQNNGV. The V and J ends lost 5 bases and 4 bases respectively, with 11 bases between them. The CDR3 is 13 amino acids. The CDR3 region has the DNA TGTGCCAGCAGCCGGGACGGACTCTATGGCTACACCTTC. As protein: CASSRDGLYGYTF.

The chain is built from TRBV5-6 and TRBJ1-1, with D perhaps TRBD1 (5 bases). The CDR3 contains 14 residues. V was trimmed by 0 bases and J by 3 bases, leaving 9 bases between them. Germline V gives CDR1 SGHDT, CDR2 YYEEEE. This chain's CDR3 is CASSLGRGYTEAFF. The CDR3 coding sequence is TGTGCCAGCAGCTTGGGTCGGGGCTACACTGAAGCTTTCTTT.

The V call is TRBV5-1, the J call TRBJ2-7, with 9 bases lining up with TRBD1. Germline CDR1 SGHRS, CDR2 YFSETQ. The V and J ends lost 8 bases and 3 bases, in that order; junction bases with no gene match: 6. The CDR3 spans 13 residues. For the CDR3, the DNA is TGCGCCAGTAGGACAGGGGAACTCTACGAGCAGTACTTC. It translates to CASRTGELYEQYF.

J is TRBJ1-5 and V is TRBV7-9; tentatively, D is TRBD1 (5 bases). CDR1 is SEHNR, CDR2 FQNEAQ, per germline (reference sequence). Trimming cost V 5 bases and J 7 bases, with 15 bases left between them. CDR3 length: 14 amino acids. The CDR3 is CASSPSFGAQPQHF. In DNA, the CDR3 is TGTGCCAGCAGCCCCTCTTTCGGGGCCCAGCCCCAGCATTTT.

The CDR3 is CASSFRRGEQFF. In DNA form, the CDR3 reads TGTGCCAGCAGCTTCAGGAGGGGTGAGCAGTTCTTC. The V and J genes are TRBV7-8 and TRBJ2-1, with a tentative D call TRBD2 (6 bases). The CDR3 length is 12 residues. Trimming removed 3 bases at V and 9 bases at J, with 9 bases between. CDR1 and CDR2 from the germline V gene are SGHVS and FQNEAQ.

The CDR3 loop reads CASSSAGGNQPQHF. CDR3 DNA: TGCGCCAGCAGCTCTGCAGGGGGGAATCAGCCCCAGCATTTT. V and J are TRBV10-1 and TRBJ1-5; 7 positions match TRBD1. The length of the CDR3 is 14 residues. The junction had 6 bases not matched to a gene; V was cut back by 6 bases and J by 4 bases. CDR1 WNHNN and CDR2 SYGVQD come from the germline V gene (reference sequence).

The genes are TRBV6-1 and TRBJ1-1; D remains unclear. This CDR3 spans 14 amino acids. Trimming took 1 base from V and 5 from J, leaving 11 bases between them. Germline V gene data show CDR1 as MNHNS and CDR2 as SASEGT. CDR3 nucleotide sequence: TGTGCCAGCAGTGAAGGTCTAGGGCGGACTGAAGCTTTCTTT. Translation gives CASSEGLGRTEAFF.

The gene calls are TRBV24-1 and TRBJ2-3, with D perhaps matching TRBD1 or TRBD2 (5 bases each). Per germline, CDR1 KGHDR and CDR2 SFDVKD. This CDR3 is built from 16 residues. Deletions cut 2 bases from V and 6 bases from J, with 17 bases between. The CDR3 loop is CATSDSSVWGGDTQYF. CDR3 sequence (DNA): TGTGCCACCAGTGATTCCTCCGTATGGGGCGGGGATACGCAGTATTTT.

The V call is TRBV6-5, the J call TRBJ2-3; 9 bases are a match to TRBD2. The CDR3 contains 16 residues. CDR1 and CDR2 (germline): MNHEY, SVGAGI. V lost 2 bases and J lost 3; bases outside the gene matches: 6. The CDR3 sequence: CASSYPGSGGTDTQYF. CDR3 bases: TGTGCCAGCAGTTACCCGGGTAGCGGGGGAACAGATACGCAGTATTTT.

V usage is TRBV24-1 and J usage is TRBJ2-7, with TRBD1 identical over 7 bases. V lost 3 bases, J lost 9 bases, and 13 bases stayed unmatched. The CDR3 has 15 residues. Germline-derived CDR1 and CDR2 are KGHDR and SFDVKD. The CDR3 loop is CATSDAQDRERRQYF. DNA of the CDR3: TGTGCCACCAGTGATGCTCAAGACAGGGAAAGGCGGCAGTACTTC.

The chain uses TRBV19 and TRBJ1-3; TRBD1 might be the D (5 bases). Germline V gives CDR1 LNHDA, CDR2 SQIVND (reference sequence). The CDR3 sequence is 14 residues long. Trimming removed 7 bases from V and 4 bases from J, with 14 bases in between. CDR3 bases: TGTGCCAGTACCGGCGGCCGGGGCGGAAACACCATATATTTT. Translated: CASTGGRGGNTIYF.